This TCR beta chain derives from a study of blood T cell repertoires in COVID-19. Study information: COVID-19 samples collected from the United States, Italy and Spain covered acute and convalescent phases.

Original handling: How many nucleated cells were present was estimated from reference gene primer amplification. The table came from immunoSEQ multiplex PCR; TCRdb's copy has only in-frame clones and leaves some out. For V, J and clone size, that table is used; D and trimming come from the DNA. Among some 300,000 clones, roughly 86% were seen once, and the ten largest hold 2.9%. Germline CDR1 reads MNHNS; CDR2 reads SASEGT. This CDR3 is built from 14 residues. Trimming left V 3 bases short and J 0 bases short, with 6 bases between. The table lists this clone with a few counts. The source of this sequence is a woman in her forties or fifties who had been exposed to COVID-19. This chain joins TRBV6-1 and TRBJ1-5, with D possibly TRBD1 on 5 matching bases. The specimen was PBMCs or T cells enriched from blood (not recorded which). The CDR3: CASSETASNQPQHF. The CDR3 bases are TGTGCCAGCAGTGAGACAGCTAGCAATCAGCCCCAGCATTTT.